This passage covers 9 T cell receptor beta chains from one sample sequenced in a study of blood T cells in healthy people across ages. It was with a sample-barcoded 5' primer and a J-beta primer mix that a second PCR of roughly 7 to 11 cycles was run. TCRdb recomputed calls from the 5' RACE reads with MiXCR, one row per CDR3 protein. The sample holds around 670,000 distinct CDR3 sequences, approximately 30% seen once. The sample was blood. The receptor set was obtained from a woman older than 75 in good health.

This clonotype was observed a few times. This sequence may be a read error, since a much larger clone differs from it by one base. This chain links TRBV5-1 with TRBJ2-5; D assignment may be TRBD1 or TRBD2 (5 bases each). The V end was cut by 6 bases, the J end by 11 bases, with 23 bases between. Germline V gene lookup returns CDR1 SGHRS and CDR2 YFSETQ. The CDR3 sequence is 14 residues long. In nucleotides, the CDR3 is TGCGCCAGCATAGAGGGGCCTACATACAATGAGCAGTACTTC. It encodes CASIEGPTYNEQYF.

This clonotype has a count of ten or more. The rearrangement links TRBV30 to TRBJ2-1; no firm D call. V was shortened by 5 bases and J by 9 bases, with 17 bases between the two germline ends. CDR1 and CDR2 from the germline V gene are GTSNPN and SVGIG (reference sequence). The CDR3 spans 13 residues. The CDR3 is CAWGRGTWGEQFF. The CDR3 coding sequence is TGTGCCTGGGGGCGAGGCACCTGGGGTGAGCAGTTCTTC. Looking up the rest from reference TRBV30 and TRBJ2-1 gives the full variable domain: SQTIHQWPATLVQPVGSPLSLECTVEGTSNPNLYWYRQAAGRGLQLLFYSVGIGQISSEVPQNLSASRPQDRQFILSSKKLLLSDSGFYLCAWGRGTWGEQFFGPGTRLTVL.

This clonotype was seen ten or more times. V is TRBV6-5 and J is TRBJ1-4; D may be TRBD1 (5 bases). CDR1 is MNHEY, CDR2 SVGAGI, per germline. CDR3 size: 15 residues. The germline V and J ends were trimmed by 6 bases and 10 bases, with 21 bases remaining between them. CDR3: CASSPYLTAGGKLFF. Written as DNA, the CDR3 is TGTGCCAGCAGCCCTTATCTGACGGCGGGGGGAAAACTGTTTTTT.

This clonotype was recorded many times. J is TRBJ2-4 and V is TRBV27; 10 nucleotides agree with TRBD1. V lost 4 bases to trimming and J lost 3 bases; unmatched junction nucleotides: 9. CDR1 and CDR2 from the germline V gene are MNHEY and SMNVEV (reference sequence). The CDR3 is made up of 17 amino acids. CDR3 sequence: CASSSPGQGRDKNIQYF. As DNA, the CDR3 is TGTGCCAGCAGTTCTCCGGGACAGGGGCGGGACAAAAACATTCAGTACTTC.

This clonotype was detected ten times or more. The chain combines TRBV7-3 with TRBJ2-1, with TRBD1 as a possible D gene (5 bases). The germline V gene encodes CDR1 SGHTA and CDR2 FQGTGA. The CDR3 is made up of 13 amino acids. V was cut by 5 bases and J by 10 bases, with 15 bases left in between. In nucleotides, the CDR3 is TGTGCCAGCAGCCCCACCCAGGGAAGCGAGCAGTTCTTC. Translated, it gives CASSPTQGSEQFF.

This clonotype was picked up a small number of times. This chain connects TRBV6-6 to TRBJ2-2, with 15 bases identical to TRBD2. Looked up from germline, CDR1 is MNHNY and CDR2 is SVGAGI (reference sequence). V was pared by 6 bases and J by 2 bases, with 4 bases of the junction left unmatched. This CDR3 has 17 residues. CDR3 sequence reads: CASRRTSGGANTGELFF. As DNA, the CDR3 is TGTGCCAGCAGGAGGACTAGCGGGGGGGCAAACACCGGGGAGCTGTTTTTT.

The gene calls are TRBV3-1 and TRBJ2-3; 12 bases align to TRBD2. V was pared by 1 base and J by 2 bases, with 1 base of the junction left unmatched. CDR1 LGHDT and CDR2 YNNKEL come from the germline V gene (reference sequence). This CDR3 comprises 16 residues. CDR3 loop: CASSQGLAGATDTQYF. The DNA of the CDR3 is TGTGCCAGCAGCCAAGGACTAGCGGGGGCCACAGATACGCAGTATTTT.

A note on this clonotype: A much larger clone differs from this one at a single base, so this may be a read error. The rearrangement links TRBV2 to TRBJ1-2, with TRBD1 identical over 8 bases. Trimming cost V 6 bases and J 8 bases; bases outside gene matches: 11. Germline values: CDR1 SNHLY, CDR2 FYNNEI. This CDR3 comprises 14 residues. The CDR3 spells CASRPRKDRVGYTF. The CDR3, as DNA: TGTGCCAGCAGGCCCCGGAAGGACAGGGTCGGCTACACCTTC.

This clonotype was found many times. This chain joins TRBV7-2 and TRBJ1-2; D remains unclear. There are 13 residues in the CDR3. CDR1 is SGHTA and CDR2 is FQGNSA in the germline V gene. V was pared by 3 bases and J by 0 bases, with 5 bases between. CDR3: CASSFGANYGYTF. As DNA, the CDR3 is TGTGCCAGCAGCTTTGGGGCTAACTATGGCTACACCTTC.